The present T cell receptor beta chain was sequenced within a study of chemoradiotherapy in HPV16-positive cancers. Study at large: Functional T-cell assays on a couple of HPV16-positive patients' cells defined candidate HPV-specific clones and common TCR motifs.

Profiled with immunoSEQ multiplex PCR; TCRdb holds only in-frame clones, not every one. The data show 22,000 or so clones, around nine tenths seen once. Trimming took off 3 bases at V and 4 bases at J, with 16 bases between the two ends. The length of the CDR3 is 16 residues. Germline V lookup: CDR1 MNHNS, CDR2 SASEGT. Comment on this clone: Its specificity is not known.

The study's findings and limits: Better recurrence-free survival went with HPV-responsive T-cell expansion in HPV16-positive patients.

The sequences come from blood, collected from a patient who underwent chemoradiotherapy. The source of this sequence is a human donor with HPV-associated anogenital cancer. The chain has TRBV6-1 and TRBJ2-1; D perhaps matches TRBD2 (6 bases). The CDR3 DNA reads TGTGCCAGCAGTGACAATTGGGGGGAAGTATACAATGAGCAGTTCTTC. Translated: CASSDNWGEVYNEQFF.